This T cell receptor beta chain was sequenced in a study of shared clonotypes between healthy human individuals. Across the whole study: Those who served as donors were a couple of women and three men between the ages of 18 and 49. Overall study results and limits: Across a few donors, naive CD4 shared 5% to 6%, naive CD8 less than 4%, memory CD4 about 2.4%, memory CD8 more than 0.35%.

Genomic DNA (from each subset) was split evenly across several immunoSEQ plates. In the authors' methods: Filtering differed for immunoSEQ, which gave only junction sequences without quality scores. Produced via immunoSEQ multiplex PCR; TCRdb's table is partial and in-frame only. V and J calls and clone size follow that table, whereas D and trimming were derived from the DNA. The sample records about 680,000 clones, 92% being singletons. Selected positively for CCR7 and CD45RO-negative, naive CD8 cells excluded terminally differentiated effector memory CD45RA+ cells. As regards this clone: No antigen is known for it.

Germline loops: CDR1 SGHTA, CDR2 FQGTGA. The CDR3 consists of 15 residues. V was pared by 5 bases and J by 5 bases, with 5 bases of the junction left unmatched. Sequenced: naive CD8+ T cells sorted from blood. The origin of this receptor is a man under 40 in good health. The V gene is TRBV7-3, the J gene TRBJ2-5, with TRBD2 identical over 13 bases. The CDR3 spells CASSRTSGSGETQYF. The CDR3 DNA reads as TGTGCCAGCAGCCGGACTAGCGGGAGTGGGGAGACCCAGTACTTC.